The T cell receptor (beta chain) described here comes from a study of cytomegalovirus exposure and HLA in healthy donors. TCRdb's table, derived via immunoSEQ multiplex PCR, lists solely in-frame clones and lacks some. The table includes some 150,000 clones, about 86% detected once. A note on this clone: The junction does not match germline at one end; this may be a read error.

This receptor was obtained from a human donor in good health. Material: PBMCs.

CDR3 DNA: TGTGCCAGCAGTTTAGCCGTCGATCAGCCCCAGCATTTT. Its translation is CASSLAVDQPQHF. The chain recombines TRBV7-7 with TRBJ1-5; D not certain. The CDR3 has 13 amino acids. From germline, CDR1 is SSHAT and CDR2 FNYEAQ (reference sequence).